This TCR beta chain was retrieved from a study of shared T cell receptors in the human thymus. Repertoires were generated with immunoSEQ multiplex PCR, while TCRdb's copy carries only in-frame clones and drops some. This table holds 540,000 or so clones, 78% found once. The CDR3 covers 14 residues. The germline V gene encodes CDR1 MNHEY and CDR2 SVGAGI. After removal of 8 bases from V and 5 bases from J, the junction contained 8 bases not matched to a gene. This sample also appeared in a second study, on human thymus T cells. That work states: Those donating were healthy Finnish infants in corrective surgery for congenital heart defects. The thymus was resected at corrective cardiac surgery. Among thymic and blood repertoires, usage of V and J genes appeared biased. Related research described thymic repertoires that were highly overlapping among unrelated individuals.

V is TRBV6-5 and J is TRBJ1-3; TRBD1 matches at 8 bases. The source material was thymocytes. The receptor was derived from a boy less than two years old with a congenital heart defect. CDR3 bases: TGTGCCAGCGGGGACAGGAGTTCTCGAAACACCATATATTTT. Its translation is CASGDRSSRNTIYF.